This record covers a single T cell receptor beta chain. The antigen it recognizes is unknown. No much larger clone is present one base from it, and per-base qualities are unavailable. Collaborating institutions collected whole blood in K2EDTA tubes following their own protocols. For TCRbeta analysis, collaborators shipped samples in one of three forms: frozen whole blood, isolated PBMCs, or DNA extracted from either of those sample types. The immunoSEQ Assay, a bias-controlled multiplex PCR, was used to amplify TCRbeta CDR3 regions from genomic DNA. In the paper's pipeline: The number of nucleated cells in each sample was estimated from the amplification of reference gene primers within the assay. To quantify the absolute abundance of each unique TCRbeta CDR3 rearrangement, sequence reads were collapsed and filtered. Productive Simpson clonality was computed per sample as the square root of Simpson's diversity index over productive rearrangements. The table comes from immuneACCESS by way of TCRdb, which keeps in-frame sequences with V and J called. Part of the clones is missing from these tables; in studies checked, under half for an unresolved V gene and the rest for unknown reasons. V and J calls and clone size are as listed in that table; D and trimming were resolved from the DNA. The sample includes about half a million clones, with 80% to 90% observed a single time. The ten top clones hold more than 3% of the sample.

This sample was included in a study of blood T cell repertoires in COVID-19 (dated by TCRdb to 2020 to 2021). For context, the study as a whole: Collaborator samples came from the United States, Italy and Spain and covered acute and convalescent phases of COVID-19. Where HLA class I and class II types were available, the types were taken from metadata supplied by the sample provider, not from assay-based typing. The material from the prospective study consisted of cDNA or gDNA derived from T cells, B-cell-depleted T cells, or PBMCs. The repertoires were released in a freely available public database meant as a resource for research on the immune response to SARS-CoV-2. The samples were drawn from the first 160 participants of the ongoing ImmuneRACE study and from over a thousand subjects provided by 6 global collaborators. Sample metadata almost always included a de-identified subject ID, COVID-19 status, age in years and sex. Subjects who had been exposed to COVID-19, were actively infected with it, or had recovered from it provided the deeply sampled blood TCRbeta repertoires that made up the dataset. The full study reports these points: The amount of clinical and demographic metadata varied by source and participant and was provided uncurated.

As encoded in the germline V gene, CDR1 is SGHTA while CDR2 is FQGNSA. Spanning cysteine to phenylalanine, the CDR3 consists of 15 amino acids. Only the CDR3 region is kept as DNA, spanning 45 bases read in frame from base 1. The trim is 2 bases for V and 0 bases for J, with a gap of 8 bases between the germline ends. Sequencing was carried out using peripheral blood. This receptor was taken from a human donor in a cohort sampled during active COVID-19. The sequence is built from TRBV7-2 and TRBJ1-5; the D region possibly corresponds to TRBD1 (5 bases align). CDR3 protein: CASSLSGGSNQPQHF. The sequenced DNA: TGTGCCAGCAGCTTATCCGGGGGTAGCAATCAGCCCCAGCATTTT.